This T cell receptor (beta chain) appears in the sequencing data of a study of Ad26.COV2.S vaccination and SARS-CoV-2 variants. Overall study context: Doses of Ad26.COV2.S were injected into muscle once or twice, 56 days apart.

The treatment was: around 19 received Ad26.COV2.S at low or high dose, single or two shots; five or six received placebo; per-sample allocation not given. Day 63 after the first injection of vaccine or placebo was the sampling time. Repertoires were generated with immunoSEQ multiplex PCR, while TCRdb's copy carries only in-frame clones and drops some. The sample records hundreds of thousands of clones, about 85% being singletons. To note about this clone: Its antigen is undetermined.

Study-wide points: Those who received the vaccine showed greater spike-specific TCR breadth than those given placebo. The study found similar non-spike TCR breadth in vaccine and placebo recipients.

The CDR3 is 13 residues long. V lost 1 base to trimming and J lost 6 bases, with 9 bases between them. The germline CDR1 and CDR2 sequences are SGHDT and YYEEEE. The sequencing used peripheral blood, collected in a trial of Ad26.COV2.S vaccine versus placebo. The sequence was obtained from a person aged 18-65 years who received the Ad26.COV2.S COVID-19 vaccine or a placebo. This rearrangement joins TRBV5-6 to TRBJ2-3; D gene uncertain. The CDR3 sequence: CASSLLMPDTQYF. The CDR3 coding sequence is TGTGCCAGCAGCTTGCTCATGCCTGATACGCAGTATTTT.